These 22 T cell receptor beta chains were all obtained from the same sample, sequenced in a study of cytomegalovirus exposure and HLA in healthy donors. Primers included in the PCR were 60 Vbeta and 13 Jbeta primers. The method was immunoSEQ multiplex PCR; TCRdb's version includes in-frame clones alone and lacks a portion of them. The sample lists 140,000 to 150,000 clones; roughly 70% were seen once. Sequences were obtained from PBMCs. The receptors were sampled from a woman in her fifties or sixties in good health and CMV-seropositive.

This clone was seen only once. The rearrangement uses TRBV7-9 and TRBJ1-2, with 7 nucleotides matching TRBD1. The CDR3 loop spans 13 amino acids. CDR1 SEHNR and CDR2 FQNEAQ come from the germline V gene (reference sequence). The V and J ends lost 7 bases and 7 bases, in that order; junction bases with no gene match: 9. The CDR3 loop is CASITTGVAGYTF. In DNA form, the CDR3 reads TGTGCCAGCATAACCACAGGGGTGGCTGGCTACACCTTC. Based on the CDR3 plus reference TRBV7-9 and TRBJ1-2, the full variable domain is DTGVSQNPRHKITKRGQNVTFRCDPISEHNRLYWYRQTLGQGPEFLTYFQNEAQLEKSRLLSDRFSAERPKGSFSTLEIQRTEQGDSAMYLCASITTGVAGYTFGSGTRLTVV.

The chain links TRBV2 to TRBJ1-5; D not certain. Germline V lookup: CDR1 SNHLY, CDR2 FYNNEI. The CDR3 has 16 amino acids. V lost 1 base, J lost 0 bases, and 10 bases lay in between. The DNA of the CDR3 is TGTGCCAGCAGTGAAGTTAGCCCTGGTAGCAATCAGCCCCAGCATTTT. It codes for CASSEVSPGSNQPQHF. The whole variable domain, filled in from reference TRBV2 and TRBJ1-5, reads EPEVTQTPSHQVTQMGQEVILRCVPISNHLYFYWYRQILGQKVEFLVSFYNNEISEKSEIFDDQFSVERPDGSNFTLKIRSTKLEDSAMYFCASSEVSPGSNQPQHFGDGTRLSIL.

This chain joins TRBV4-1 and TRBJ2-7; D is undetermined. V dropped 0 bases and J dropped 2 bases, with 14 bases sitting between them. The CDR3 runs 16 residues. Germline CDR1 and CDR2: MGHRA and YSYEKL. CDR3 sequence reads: CASSQEASLSAYEQYF. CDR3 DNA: TGCGCCAGCAGCCAAGAGGCTAGTCTCTCCGCCTACGAGCAGTACTTC.

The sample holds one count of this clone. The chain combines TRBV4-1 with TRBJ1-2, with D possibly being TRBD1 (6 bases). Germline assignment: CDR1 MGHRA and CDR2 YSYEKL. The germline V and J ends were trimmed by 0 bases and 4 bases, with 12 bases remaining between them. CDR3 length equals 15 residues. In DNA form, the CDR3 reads TGCGCCAGCAGCCAAGATACGGGACACTTCTATGGCTACACCTTC. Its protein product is CASSQDTGHFYGYTF.

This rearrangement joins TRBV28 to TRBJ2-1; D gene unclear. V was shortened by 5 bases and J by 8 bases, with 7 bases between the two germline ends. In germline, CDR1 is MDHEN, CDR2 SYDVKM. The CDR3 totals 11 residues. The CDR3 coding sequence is TGTGCCAGCAGTCCCCTCGATGAGCAGTTCTTC. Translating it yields CASSPLDEQFF.

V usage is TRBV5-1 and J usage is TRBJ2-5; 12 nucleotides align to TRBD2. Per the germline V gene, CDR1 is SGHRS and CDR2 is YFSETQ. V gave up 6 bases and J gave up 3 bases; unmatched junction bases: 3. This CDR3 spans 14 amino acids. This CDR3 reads CASNRLAGEETQYF. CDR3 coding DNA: TGCGCCAGCAACAGACTAGCGGGAGAAGAGACCCAGTACTTC.

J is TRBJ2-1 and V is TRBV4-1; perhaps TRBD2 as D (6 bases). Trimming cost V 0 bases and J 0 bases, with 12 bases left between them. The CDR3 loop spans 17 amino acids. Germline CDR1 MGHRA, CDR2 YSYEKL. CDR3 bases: TGCGCCAGCAGCCAAGAGGTCCGGACTACCTCCTACAATGAGCAGTTCTTC. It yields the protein CASSQEVRTTSYNEQFF.

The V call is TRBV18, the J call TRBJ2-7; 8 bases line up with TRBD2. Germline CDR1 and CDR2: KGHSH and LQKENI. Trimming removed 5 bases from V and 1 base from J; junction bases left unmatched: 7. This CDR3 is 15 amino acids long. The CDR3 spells CASSDQGGGSYEQYF. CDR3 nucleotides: TGTGCCAGCTCAGACCAGGGCGGGGGGTCCTACGAGCAGTACTTC.

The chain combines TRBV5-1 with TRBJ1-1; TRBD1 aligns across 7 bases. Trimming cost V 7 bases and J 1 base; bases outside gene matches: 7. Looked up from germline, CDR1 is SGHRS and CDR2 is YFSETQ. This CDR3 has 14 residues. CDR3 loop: CASGQDPPNTEAFF. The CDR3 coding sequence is TGCGCCAGCGGACAGGATCCTCCGAACACTGAAGCTTTCTTT.

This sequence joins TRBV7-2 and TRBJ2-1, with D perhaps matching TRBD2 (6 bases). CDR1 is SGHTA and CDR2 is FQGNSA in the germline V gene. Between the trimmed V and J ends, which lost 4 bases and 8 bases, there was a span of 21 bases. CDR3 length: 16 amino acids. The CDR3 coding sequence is TGTGCCAGCAGCTGGCGGGGCGCGGGACCCGTGGATGAGCAGTTCTTC. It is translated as CASSWRGAGPVDEQFF.

The CDR3, as DNA: TGTGCCTGGAGGTCCGGGACTAGCGTTTTTCCAGAGCAGTACTTC. It translates to CAWRSGTSVFPEQYF. The chain links TRBV30 to TRBJ2-7, with 10 bases that match TRBD2. Trimming at V came to 3 bases and at J to 7 bases, leaving 12 bases not matched to a gene. Germline CDR1 and CDR2: GTSNPN and SVGIG (reference sequence). The CDR3 spans 15 residues.

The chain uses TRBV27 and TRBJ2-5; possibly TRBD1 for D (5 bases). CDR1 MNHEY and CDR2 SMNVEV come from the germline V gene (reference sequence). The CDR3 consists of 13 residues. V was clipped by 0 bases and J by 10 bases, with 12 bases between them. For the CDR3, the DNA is TGTGCCAGCAGTTTATCGCAGGGATGGGACCAGTACTTC. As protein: CASSLSQGWDQYF.

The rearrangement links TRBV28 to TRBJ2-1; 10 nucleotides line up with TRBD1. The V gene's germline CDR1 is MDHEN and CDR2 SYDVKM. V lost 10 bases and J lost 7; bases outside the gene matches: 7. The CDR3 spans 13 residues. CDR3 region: CATRQGAKNEQFF. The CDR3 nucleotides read TGTGCCACTAGACAGGGGGCGAAAAATGAGCAGTTCTTC.

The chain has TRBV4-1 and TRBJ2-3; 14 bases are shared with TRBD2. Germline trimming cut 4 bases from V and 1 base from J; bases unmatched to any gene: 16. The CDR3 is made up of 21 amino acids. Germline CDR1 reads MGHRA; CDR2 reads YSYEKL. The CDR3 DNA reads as TGCGCCAGCAGCCCCCCCGGGCTTAGAGGACTAGCGGGAGGAGGCACAGATACGCAGTATTTT. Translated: CASSPPGLRGLAGGGTDTQYF.

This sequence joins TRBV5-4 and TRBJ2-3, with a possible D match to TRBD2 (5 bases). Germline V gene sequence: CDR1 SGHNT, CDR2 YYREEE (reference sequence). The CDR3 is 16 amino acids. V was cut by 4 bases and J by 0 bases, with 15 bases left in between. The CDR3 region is CASSLAGRQSTDTQYF. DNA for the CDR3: TGTGCCAGCAGCCTGGCGGGTAGGCAAAGCACAGATACGCAGTATTTT.

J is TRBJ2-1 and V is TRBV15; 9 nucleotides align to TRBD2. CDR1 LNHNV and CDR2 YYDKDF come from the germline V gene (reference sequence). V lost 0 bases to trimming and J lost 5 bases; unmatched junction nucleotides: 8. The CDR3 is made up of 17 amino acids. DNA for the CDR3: TGTGCCACCAGCAGAGATGATGGCGGGAGGGCCAACAATGAGCAGTTCTTC. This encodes CATSRDDGGRANNEQFF.

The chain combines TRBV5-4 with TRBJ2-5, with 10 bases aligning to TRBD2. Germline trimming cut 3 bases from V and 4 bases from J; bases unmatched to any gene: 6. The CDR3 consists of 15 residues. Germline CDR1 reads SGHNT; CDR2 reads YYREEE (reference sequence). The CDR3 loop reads CASSSGLADTETQYF. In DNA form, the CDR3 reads TGTGCCAGCAGCTCCGGACTAGCGGACACAGAGACCCAGTACTTC.

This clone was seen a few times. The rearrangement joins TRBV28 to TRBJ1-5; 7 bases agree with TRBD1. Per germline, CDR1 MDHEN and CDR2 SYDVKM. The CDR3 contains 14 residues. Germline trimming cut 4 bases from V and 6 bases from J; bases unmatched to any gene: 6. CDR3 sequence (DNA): TGTGCCAGCAGTTCGCAGGGGGGCAGTCAGCCCCAGCATTTT. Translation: CASSSQGGSQPQHF.

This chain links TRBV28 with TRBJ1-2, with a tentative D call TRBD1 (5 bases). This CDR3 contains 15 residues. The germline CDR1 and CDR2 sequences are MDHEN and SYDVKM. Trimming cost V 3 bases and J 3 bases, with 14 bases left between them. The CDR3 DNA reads TGTGCCAGCAGTTTCCCCGGGACTGGGGACTATGGCTACACCTTC. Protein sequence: CASSFPGTGDYGYTF.

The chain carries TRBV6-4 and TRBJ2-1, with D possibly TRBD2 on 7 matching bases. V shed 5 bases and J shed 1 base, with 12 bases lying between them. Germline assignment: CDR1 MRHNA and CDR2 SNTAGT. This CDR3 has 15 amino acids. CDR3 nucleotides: TGTGCCAGCAGTTCGGGGGGCTCGTCCTACAATGAGCAGTTCTTC. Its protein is CASSSGGSSYNEQFF.

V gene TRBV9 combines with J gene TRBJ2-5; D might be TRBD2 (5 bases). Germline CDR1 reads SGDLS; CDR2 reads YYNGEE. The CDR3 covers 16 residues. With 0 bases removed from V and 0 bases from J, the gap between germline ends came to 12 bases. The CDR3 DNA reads TGTGCCAGCAGCGTAGATGAGCGGAGCTACCAAGAGACCCAGTACTTC. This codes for CASSVDERSYQETQYF.

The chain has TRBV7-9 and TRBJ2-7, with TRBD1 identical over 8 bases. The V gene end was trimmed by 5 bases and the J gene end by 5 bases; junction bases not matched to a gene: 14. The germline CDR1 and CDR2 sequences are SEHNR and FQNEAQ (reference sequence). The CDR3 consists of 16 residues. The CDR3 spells CASSEQDRATFNEQYF. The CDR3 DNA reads TGTGCCAGCAGCGAACAGGACAGGGCAACATTCAACGAGCAGTACTTC.